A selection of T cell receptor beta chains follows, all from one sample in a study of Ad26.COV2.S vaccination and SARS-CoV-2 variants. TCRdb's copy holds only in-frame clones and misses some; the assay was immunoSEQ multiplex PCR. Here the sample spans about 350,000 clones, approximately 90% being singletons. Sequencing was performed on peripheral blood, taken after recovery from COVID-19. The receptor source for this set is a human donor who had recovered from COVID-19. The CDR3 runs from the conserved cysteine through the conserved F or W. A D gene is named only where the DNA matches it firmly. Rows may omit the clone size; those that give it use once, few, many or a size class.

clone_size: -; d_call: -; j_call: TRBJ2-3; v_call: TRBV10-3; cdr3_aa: CAISGAGLNTDTQYF; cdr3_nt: TGTGCCATCAGCGGCGCCGGCCTAAACACAGATACGCAGTATTTT
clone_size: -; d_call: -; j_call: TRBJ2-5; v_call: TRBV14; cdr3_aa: CASSPLTARTLETQYF; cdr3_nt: TGTGCCAGCAGCCCTTTGACAGCCCGCACCCTAGAGACCCAGTACTTC
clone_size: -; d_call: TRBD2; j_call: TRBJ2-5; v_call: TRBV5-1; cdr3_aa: CASSGPGTREGETQYF; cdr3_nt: TGCGCCAGCAGCGGGCCCGGGACTAGAGAAGGGGAGACCCAGTACTTC
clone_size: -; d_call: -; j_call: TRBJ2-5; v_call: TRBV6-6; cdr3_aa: CASSLGQETQYF; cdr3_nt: TGTGCCAGCAGCCTAGGCCAGGAGACCCAGTACTTC
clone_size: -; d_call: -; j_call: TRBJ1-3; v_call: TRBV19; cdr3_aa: CASSIPTLSGNTIYF; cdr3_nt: TGTGCCAGTAGTATCCCGACATTGTCTGGAAACACCATATATTTT
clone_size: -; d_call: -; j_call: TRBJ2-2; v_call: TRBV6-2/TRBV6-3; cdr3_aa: CASSDGGFGNTGELFF; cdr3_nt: TGTGCCAGCAGTGACGGGGGTTTTGGGAACACCGGGGAGCTGTTTTTT
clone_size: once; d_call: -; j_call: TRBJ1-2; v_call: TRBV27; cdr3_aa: CASSLSGVGDYGYTF; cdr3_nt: TGTGCCAGCAGTCTTTCGGGGGTTGGTGACTATGGCTACACCTTC
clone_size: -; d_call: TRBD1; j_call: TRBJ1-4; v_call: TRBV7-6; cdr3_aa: CASSPGTGMDEKLFF; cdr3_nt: TGTGCCAGCAGCCCCGGGACAGGGATGGATGAAAAACTGTTTTTT
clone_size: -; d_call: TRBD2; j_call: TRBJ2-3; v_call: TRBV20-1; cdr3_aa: CSAAGADTQYF; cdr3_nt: TGCAGTGCTGCGGGGGCAGATACGCAGTATTTT
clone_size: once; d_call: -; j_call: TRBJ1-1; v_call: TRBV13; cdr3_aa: CASSLDILNTEAFF; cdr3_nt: TGTGCCAGCAGCTTAGACATCTTGAACACTGAAGCTTTCTTT
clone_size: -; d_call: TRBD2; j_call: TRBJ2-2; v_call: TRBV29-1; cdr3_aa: CSVYIGTSGDGELFF; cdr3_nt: TGCAGCGTCTACATTGGGACTAGCGGGGACGGGGAGCTGTTTTTT
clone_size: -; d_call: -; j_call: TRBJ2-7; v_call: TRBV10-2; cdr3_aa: CASSESPSGTYEQYF; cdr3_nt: TGCGCCAGCAGTGAGTCCCCGAGCGGCACCTACGAGCAGTACTTC
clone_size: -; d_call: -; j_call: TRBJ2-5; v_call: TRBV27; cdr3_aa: CASSAPWRGQETQYF; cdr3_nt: TGTGCCAGCAGCGCTCCCTGGCGGGGACAAGAGACCCAGTACTTC
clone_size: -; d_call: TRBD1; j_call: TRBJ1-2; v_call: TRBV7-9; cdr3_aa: CASSSSPADRGYGYTF; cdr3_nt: TGTGCCAGCAGCTCATCCCCCGCCGACAGGGGCTATGGCTACACCTTC
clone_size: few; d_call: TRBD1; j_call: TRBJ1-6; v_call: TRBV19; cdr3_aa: CASTDVGDRRTPLHF; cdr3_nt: TGTGCCAGTACAGACGTGGGGGACAGGAGAACACCCCTCCACTTT
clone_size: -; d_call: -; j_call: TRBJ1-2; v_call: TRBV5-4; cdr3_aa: CASSLAPGNYGYTF; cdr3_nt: TGTGCCAGCAGCTTGGCCCCAGGGAACTATGGCTACACCTTC
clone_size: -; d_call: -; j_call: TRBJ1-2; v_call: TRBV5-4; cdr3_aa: CASSFGQEGRYGYTF; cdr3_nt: TGTGCCAGCAGCTTCGGTCAGGAGGGAAGATATGGCTACACCTTC
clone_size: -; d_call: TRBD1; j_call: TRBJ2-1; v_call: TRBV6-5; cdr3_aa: CASTDRDNNNEQFF; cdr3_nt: TGTGCCAGCACCGACAGGGATAATAACAATGAGCAGTTCTTC
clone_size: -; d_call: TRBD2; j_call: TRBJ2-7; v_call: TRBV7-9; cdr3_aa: CASSSGLARTSYEQYF; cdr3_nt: TGTGCCAGCAGCTCCGGACTAGCGCGGACCTCCTACGAGCAGTACTTC
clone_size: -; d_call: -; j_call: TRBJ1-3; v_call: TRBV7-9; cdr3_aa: CASSDDERGQNTIYF; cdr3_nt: TGTGCCAGCAGCGACGACGAAAGGGGTCAGAACACCATATATTTT
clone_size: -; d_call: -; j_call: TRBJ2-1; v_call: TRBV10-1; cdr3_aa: CASSELVTGNNEQFF; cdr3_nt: TGCGCCAGCAGTGAGTTGGTGACAGGAAACAATGAGCAGTTCTTC
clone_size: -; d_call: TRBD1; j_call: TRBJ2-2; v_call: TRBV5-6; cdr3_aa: CASSFAGTGIAGELFF; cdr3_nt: TGTGCCAGCAGCTTCGCCGGGACAGGGATCGCCGGGGAGCTGTTTTTT